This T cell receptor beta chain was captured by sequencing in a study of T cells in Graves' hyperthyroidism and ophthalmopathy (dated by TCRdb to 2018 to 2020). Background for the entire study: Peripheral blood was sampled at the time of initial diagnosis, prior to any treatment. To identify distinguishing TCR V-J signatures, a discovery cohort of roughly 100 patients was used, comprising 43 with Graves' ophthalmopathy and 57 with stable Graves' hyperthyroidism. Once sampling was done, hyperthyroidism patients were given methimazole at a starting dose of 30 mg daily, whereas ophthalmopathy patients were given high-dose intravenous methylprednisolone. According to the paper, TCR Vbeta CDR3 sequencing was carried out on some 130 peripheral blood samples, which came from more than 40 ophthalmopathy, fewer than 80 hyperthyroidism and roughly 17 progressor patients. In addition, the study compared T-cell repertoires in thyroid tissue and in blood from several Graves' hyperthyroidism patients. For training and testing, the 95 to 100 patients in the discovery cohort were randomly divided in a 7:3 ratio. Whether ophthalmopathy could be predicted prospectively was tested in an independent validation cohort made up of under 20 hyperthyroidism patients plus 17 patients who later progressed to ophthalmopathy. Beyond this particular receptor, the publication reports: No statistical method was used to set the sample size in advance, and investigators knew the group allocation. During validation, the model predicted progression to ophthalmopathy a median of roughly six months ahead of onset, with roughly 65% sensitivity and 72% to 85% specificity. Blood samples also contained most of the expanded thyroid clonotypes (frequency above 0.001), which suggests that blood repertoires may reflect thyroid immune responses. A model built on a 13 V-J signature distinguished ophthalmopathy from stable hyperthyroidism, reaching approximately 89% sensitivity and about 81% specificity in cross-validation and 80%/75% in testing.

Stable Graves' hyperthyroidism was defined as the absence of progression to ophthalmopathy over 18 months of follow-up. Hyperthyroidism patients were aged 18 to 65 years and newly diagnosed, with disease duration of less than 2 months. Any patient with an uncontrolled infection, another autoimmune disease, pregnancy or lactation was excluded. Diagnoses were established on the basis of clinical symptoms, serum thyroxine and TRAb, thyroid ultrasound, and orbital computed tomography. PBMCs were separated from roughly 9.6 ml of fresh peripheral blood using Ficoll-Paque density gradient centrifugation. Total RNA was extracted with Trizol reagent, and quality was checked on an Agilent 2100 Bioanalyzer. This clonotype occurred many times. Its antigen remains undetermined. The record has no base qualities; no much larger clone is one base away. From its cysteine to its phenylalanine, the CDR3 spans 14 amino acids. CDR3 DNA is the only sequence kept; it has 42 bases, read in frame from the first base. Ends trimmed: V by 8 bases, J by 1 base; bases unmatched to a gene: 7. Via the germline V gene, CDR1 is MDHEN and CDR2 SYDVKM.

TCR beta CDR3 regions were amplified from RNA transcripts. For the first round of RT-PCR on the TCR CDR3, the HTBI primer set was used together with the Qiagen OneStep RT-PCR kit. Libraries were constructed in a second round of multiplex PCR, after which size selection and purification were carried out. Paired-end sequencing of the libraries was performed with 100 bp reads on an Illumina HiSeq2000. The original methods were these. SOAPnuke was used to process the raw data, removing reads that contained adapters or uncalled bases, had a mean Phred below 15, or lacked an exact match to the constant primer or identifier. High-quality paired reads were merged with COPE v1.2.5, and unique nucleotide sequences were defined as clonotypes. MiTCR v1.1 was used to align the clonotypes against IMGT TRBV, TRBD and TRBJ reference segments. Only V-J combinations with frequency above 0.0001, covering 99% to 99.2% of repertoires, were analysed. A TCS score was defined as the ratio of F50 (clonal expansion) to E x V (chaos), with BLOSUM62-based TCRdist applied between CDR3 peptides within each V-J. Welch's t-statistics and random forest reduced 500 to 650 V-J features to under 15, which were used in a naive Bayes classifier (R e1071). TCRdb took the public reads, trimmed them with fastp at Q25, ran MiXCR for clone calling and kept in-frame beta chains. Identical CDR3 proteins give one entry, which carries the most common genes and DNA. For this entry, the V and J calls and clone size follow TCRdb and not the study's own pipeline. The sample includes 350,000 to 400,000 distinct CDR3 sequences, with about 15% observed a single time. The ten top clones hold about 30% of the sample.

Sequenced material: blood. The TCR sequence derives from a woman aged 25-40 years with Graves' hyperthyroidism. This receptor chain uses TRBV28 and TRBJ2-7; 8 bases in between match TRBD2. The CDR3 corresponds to CASVSGTRSYEQYF. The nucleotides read TGTGCCAGCGTCTCTGGGACTAGGTCCTACGAGCAGTACTTC. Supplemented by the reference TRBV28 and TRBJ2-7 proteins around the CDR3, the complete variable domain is DVKVTQSSRYLVKRTGEKVFLECVQDMDHENMFWYRQDPGLGLRLIYFSYDVKMKEKGDIPEGYSVSREKKERFSLILESASTNQTSMYLCASVSGTRSYEQYFGPGTRLTVT.